The entry below gives a single TCR beta chain sequence along with its context. This clone was observed a single time. Its antigen is unknown. No quality values exist for individual bases; no much larger clone is one base distant. Distinct nucleotide sequences in the sample also encode this CDR3. In the prospective study, participants were roughly 18 to 89 years old, resided in fewer than 25 geographic areas of the United States, and were enrolled through a virtual design. In the prospective study, cohorts were assigned on the basis of participant-reported clinical history obtained from a screening survey and a study questionnaire. For ImmuneRACE Cohort 3, a participant was defined as recovered based on two consecutive negative NP/OP PCR tests, clearance by a healthcare professional, or resolution of symptoms. In the prospective study, mobile phlebotomists collected whole blood, serum and a nasopharyngeal or oropharyngeal swab from each participant. Additional blood draws and questionnaires over an approximately two-month period could optionally be provided by prospective study participants. Blood samples from the prospective study were shipped frozen or at room temperature prior to DNA extraction.

TCRbeta CDR3 regions were amplified from genomic DNA by means of the immunoSEQ Assay, a bias-controlled multiplex PCR. On the study's bioinformatics: Nucleated cell counts per sample were estimated from amplification of reference gene primers within the assay. To quantify the absolute abundance of each unique TCRbeta CDR3 rearrangement, sequence reads were collapsed and filtered. For each sample, productive Simpson clonality was calculated as the square root of Simpson's diversity index over productive rearrangements. The immuneACCESS repertoire file appears here via TCRdb, limited to in-frame rearrangements. These files lack a portion of the clones; in checked studies, under half of the deficit traces to unresolved V genes, and the cause of the others is not known. That table furnishes V, J and clone size, whereas the DNA furnished D and trimming. The sample profile shows about 270,000 clones; about nine tenths of them were found once. Around 2.9% of the sample comes from the top ten.

The germline V gene (reference sequence) provides CDR1 MNHEY and CDR2 SMNVEV. The CDR3, cysteine through phenylalanine, is 14 amino acids long. The sequence is cut down to CDR3 DNA, 42 bases in frame from base 1. At the junction V is shortened by 6 bases and J by 2 bases, with 14 bases in between. The entry originates in a study of blood T cell repertoires in COVID-19 (dated by TCRdb to about 2020). Regarding the research as a whole: Samples covering the acute and convalescent phases of COVID-19 were provided by collaborators in the United States, Italy and Spain. The prospective study material was composed of cDNA or gDNA derived from T cells, B-cell-depleted T cells, or PBMCs. Subjects who had been exposed to COVID-19, were actively infected with it, or had recovered from it provided the deeply sampled blood TCRbeta repertoires that made up the dataset. A freely available public database, intended as a resource for researchers studying the immune response to SARS-CoV-2, is where the repertoires were released. The samples were drawn from the first 160 participants of the ongoing ImmuneRACE study and from about 1,200 subjects provided by 6 global collaborators. Nearly every sample came with metadata listing a de-identified subject ID, COVID-19 status, age in years and sex. HLA class I and class II types, where available, came from metadata supplied by the sample provider rather than from assay-based typing.

The paper's findings and limits, for the study overall: The amount of clinical and demographic metadata varied by source and participant and was provided uncurated.

Sequencing used PBMCs or T cells enriched from blood (not recorded which). This clonotype originated in a woman between 45 and 65 years old who had recovered from COVID-19. The V and J segments used are TRBV27 and TRBJ2-7; 6 matching bases give a weak D call of TRBD2. Here is the DNA: TGTGCCAGCAGCCAGGGACTCCCTCCCTACGAGCAGTACTTC. The resulting protein is CASSQGLPPYEQYF.